What follows are 18 T cell receptor beta chains derived from one specimen sequenced in a study of T cells in Graves' hyperthyroidism and ophthalmopathy. RNA transcripts provided the source from which TCR beta CDR3 regions were amplified. The TCR CDR3 was amplified in a first-round RT-PCR using the HTBI primer set. TCRdb independently ran MiXCR on the multiplex PCR reads; one entry per CDR3 protein. The table has fewer than 650,000 distinct CDR3 sequences, about 14% seen once. The sample consisted of blood. The origin of the receptors is a woman aged 40-49 years with Graves' hyperthyroidism.

In this sample, this clonotype turned up many times. This chain joins TRBV9 and TRBJ1-4; D might be TRBD1 (6 bases). The CDR3 is made up of 18 amino acids. The V and J ends lost 4 bases and 8 bases respectively, with 27 bases between them. Per germline, CDR1 SGDLS and CDR2 YYNGEE. The chain's CDR3 is CASSPSGTPGGGYEKLFF. DNA for the CDR3: TGTGCCAGCAGCCCTTCCGGGACACCCGGAGGTGGGTACGAAAAACTGTTTTTT. Together with reference TRBV9 and TRBJ1-4, the CDR3 gives the full variable domain: DSGVTQTPKHLITATGQRVTLRCSPRSGDLSVYWYQQSLDQGLQFLIQYYNGEERAKGNILERFSAQQFPDLHSELNLSSLELGDSALYFCASSPSGTPGGGYEKLFFGSGTQLSVL.

This clonotype showed up many times. The chain carries TRBV28 and TRBJ1-2, with D possibly TRBD1 on 6 matching bases. The CDR3 has 11 residues. Germline CDR1 is MDHEN and CDR2 is SYDVKM. V was pared by 8 bases and J by 5 bases, with 9 bases between. CDR3 bases: TGTGCCAGCCATACAGGGTATGGCTACACCTTC. Its protein product is CASHTGYGYTF.

This clonotype was seen ten or more times. The chain is built from TRBV30 and TRBJ2-1, with TRBD2 matching over 7 bases. Germline V gene data show CDR1 as GTSNPN and CDR2 as SVGIG (reference sequence). The CDR3 totals 13 residues. V lost 2 bases and J lost 7; bases outside the gene matches: 5. As DNA, the CDR3 is TGTGCCTGGAGTTCGGGGCGGGAGAATGAGCAGTTCTTC. Its protein is CAWSSGRENEQFF.

This clonotype was observed a few times. The chain joins TRBV6-5 to TRBJ1-6, with 10 nucleotides matching TRBD1. With V trimmed by 5 bases and J by 0 bases, 7 bases remained unmatched. Germline V gives CDR1 MNHEY, CDR2 SVGAGI. CDR3 length: 18 amino acids. The CDR3 loop reads CASSHRDRGSSYNSPLHF. The CDR3 DNA reads as TGTGCCAGCAGTCACCGGGACAGGGGATCCTCCTATAATTCACCCCTCCACTTT.

This clonotype was observed at least ten times. CDR3 nucleotides: TGTGCCAGCAGTGAAGGGTCGCTAAACTCCTACGAGCAGTACTTC. It is translated as CASSEGSLNSYEQYF. V and J are TRBV2 and TRBJ2-7; no definite D call. Trimming took off 1 base at V and 0 bases at J, with 10 bases between the two ends. The CDR3 sequence is 15 residues long. Germline V lookup: CDR1 SNHLY, CDR2 FYNNEI. The full variable domain, rest sourced from reference TRBV2 and TRBJ2-7, is EPEVTQTPSHQVTQMGQEVILRCVPISNHLYFYWYRQILGQKVEFLVSFYNNEISEKSEIFDDQFSVERPDGSNFTLKIRSTKLEDSAMYFCASSEGSLNSYEQYFGPGTRLTVT.

This chain joins TRBV4-1 and TRBJ2-2; 12 positions agree with TRBD1. Germline lookup yields CDR1 MGHRA and CDR2 YSYEKL. V was clipped by 0 bases and J by 3 bases; unmatched bases: 2. The CDR3 is 17 amino acids. The CDR3 protein is CASSQDGTGGYTGELFF. Here the CDR3 DNA reads TGCGCCAGCAGCCAAGATGGGACAGGGGGCTACACCGGGGAGCTGTTTTTT.

The rearrangement links TRBV28 to TRBJ2-7; TRBD1 aligns across 10 bases. The V segment lost 5 bases and the J segment 0 bases; nucleotides outside the gene matches: 13. This CDR3 has 18 residues. Germline lookup yields CDR1 MDHEN and CDR2 SYDVKM. In nucleotides, the CDR3 is TGTGCCAGCAGTAGCCTGACAGGGGGCCTAGGCCTCTCCTACGAGCAGTACTTC. Encoded protein: CASSSLTGGLGLSYEQYF.

In its sample, this clonotype was seen a few times. Written as DNA, the CDR3 is TGTGCCAGCAGCTCACTAGTGGGTCGAGAGCAGTTCTTC. This translates into CASSSLVGREQFF. The rearrangement links TRBV5-6 to TRBJ2-1, with a weak D call TRBD2 (5 bases). There are 13 residues in the CDR3. Germline V gene lookup returns CDR1 SGHDT and CDR2 YYEEEE. The V and J ends lost 3 bases and 10 bases respectively, with 14 bases between them.

This clonotype was counted at least ten times. The chain uses TRBV7-6 and TRBJ2-7; TRBD2 agrees at 10 bases. Germline loops: CDR1 SGHVS, CDR2 FNYEAQ. V lost 0 bases to trimming and J lost 1 base; unmatched junction nucleotides: 6. The CDR3 totals 17 residues. CDR3 DNA: TGTGCCAGCAGCTTAGCTCCGAGCGGGAGGGCATCCTACGAGCAGTACTTC. Its translation is CASSLAPSGRASYEQYF.

The chain carries TRBV5-4 and TRBJ2-1; tentatively, D is TRBD2 (6 bases). The CDR3 has 16 residues. In germline, CDR1 is SGHNT, CDR2 YYREEE (reference sequence). Trimming pared 6 bases from V and 2 bases from J, leaving 18 bases between. The DNA of the CDR3 is TGTGCCAGCACCGACGACCGGCTAGCGCCCTACAATGAGCAGTTCTTC. This translates into CASTDDRLAPYNEQFF.

There are many counts of this clonotype. The chain employs TRBV2 and TRBJ1-6; a possible D gene is TRBD1 (5 bases). CDR3 length equals 13 residues. The V end lost 7 bases, the J end lost 7 bases, and 11 bases lay between the germline ends. CDR1 is SNHLY and CDR2 is FYNNEI in the germline V gene. In nucleotides, the CDR3 is TGTGCCAGCAAGAGGGGTCCCAATTCACCCCTCCACTTT. Its translation is CASKRGPNSPLHF.

The table lists this clonotype with many counts. The V gene is TRBV3-1, the J gene TRBJ1-2; D is undetermined. The V and J ends lost 4 bases and 2 bases respectively, with 5 bases between them. CDR1 is LGHDT, CDR2 YNNKEL, per germline (reference sequence). CDR3 length: 12 amino acids. As DNA, the CDR3 is TGTGCCAGCAGCCCTCAGAACTATGGCTACACCTTC. Residues: CASSPQNYGYTF.

Ten or more counts support this clonotype. V and J are TRBV7-8 and TRBJ2-7; the match to TRBD2 covers 8 bases. Germline loops: CDR1 SGHVS, CDR2 FQNEAQ. The CDR3 length is 17 residues. The junction had 10 bases not matched to a gene; V was cut back by 3 bases and J by 0 bases. CDR3 sequence reads: CASSFVRLAGASYEQYF. The CDR3 DNA reads TGTGCCAGCAGCTTTGTGCGGCTAGCGGGTGCCTCCTACGAGCAGTACTTC.

This clonotype was seen ten or more times. V usage is TRBV12-3 or TRBV12-4 and J usage is TRBJ1-5; 9 bases match TRBD1. The CDR3 covers 15 residues. J gave up 7 bases and V 5 bases, and 9 bases lay outside the gene matches. The CDR3 nucleotides are TGTGCCAGCAGTCCAACGGACAGGGGTTTGCAGCCCCAGCATTTT. Its protein product is CASSPTDRGLQPQHF.

The chain links TRBV20-1 to TRBJ2-3, with 11 bases matching TRBD2. The CDR3 loop spans 17 amino acids. The germline V gene has CDR1 DFQATT and CDR2 SNEGSKA (reference sequence). V shed 0 bases and J 5 bases; nucleotides not matched to a gene: 10. The CDR3 DNA follows: TGCAGTGCTAGAGACGGGTTTAGCGGGAGGGCCAAAGATACGCAGTATTTT. Amino acids: CSARDGFSGRAKDTQYF.

At least ten counts were recorded for this clonotype. The genes are TRBV15 and TRBJ1-5; 9 positions agree with TRBD1. CDR3 size: 15 residues. Germline V CDR1 and CDR2: LNHNV, YYDKDF (reference sequence). V trimming: 8 bases; J trimming: 3 bases; junction bases outside the gene matches: 8. CDR3 in amino acids: CATGPGTGNNQPQHF. As DNA, the CDR3 is TGTGCCACCGGCCCCGGGACAGGGAACAATCAGCCCCAGCATTTT.

This chain uses TRBV12-3 or TRBV12-4 with TRBJ2-1; 13 nucleotides match TRBD2. Unmatched junction bases numbered 2, after V lost 6 bases and J lost 9 bases. The CDR3 runs to 13 residues. CDR3 loop: CASSRTSGSEQFF. The CDR3 coding sequence is TGTGCCAGCAGCCGGACTAGCGGGAGTGAGCAGTTCTTC.

This clonotype was picked up many times. CDR3 sequence (DNA): TGCGCCAGCAGCCTTCGACAGGGGAGAACCGGGGAGCTGTTTTTT. This encodes CASSLRQGRTGELFF. The chain combines TRBV5-1 with TRBJ2-2; 8 bases line up with TRBD1. The V gene's germline CDR1 is SGHRS and CDR2 YFSETQ. With V trimmed by 4 bases and J by 5 bases, 7 bases remained unmatched. This CDR3 is built from 15 residues. The full variable domain, with the rest looked up from reference TRBV5-1 and TRBJ2-2, is KAGVTQTPRYLIKTRGQQVTLSCSPISGHRSVSWYQQTPGQGLQFLFEYFSETQRNKGNFPGRFSGRQFSNSRSEMNVSTLELGDSALYLCASSLRQGRTGELFFGEGSRLTVL.